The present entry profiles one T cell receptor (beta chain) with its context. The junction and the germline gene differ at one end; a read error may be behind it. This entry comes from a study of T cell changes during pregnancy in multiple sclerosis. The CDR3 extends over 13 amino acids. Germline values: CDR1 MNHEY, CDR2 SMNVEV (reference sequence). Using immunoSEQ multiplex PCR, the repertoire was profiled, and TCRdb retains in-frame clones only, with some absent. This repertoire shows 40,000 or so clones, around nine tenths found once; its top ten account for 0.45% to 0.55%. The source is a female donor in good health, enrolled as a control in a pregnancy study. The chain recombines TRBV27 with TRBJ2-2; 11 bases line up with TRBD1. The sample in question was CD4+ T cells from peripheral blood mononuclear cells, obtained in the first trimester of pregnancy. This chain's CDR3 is CASSLLGTGGLFF. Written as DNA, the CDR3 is TGTGCCAGCAGTTTGTTGGGGACAGGGGGGCTGTTTTTT.